Each of the 19 T cell receptor beta chains below was sequenced from the same sample in a study of Ad26.COV2.S vaccination and SARS-CoV-2 variants. Treatment: approximately 18 received Ad26.COV2.S at low or high dose, single or two shots; roughly five received placebo; per-sample allocation not given. All samples were drawn on day 63, counting from the first vaccine or placebo injection. Profiling relied on immunoSEQ multiplex PCR, and the TCRdb table lists in-frame clones only, not all of them. In the table there are 300,000 to 400,000 clones, about 82% of which are singletons. Source: peripheral blood, taken in a trial of Ad26.COV2.S vaccine versus placebo. The source of these receptors is a person between 18 and 65 years old who received the Ad26.COV2.S COVID-19 vaccine or a placebo.

As for this clone: The sample has other DNA sequences that encode this CDR3 too. This chain connects TRBV6-1 to TRBJ1-1; possible D gene TRBD1, 5 bases. The germline CDR1 and CDR2 sequences are MNHNS and SASEGT. V gave up 2 bases and J gave up 2 bases, with 9 bases separating them. The CDR3 covers 14 residues. The CDR3 DNA is TGTGCCAGCAGTGAACAGGGTGGTAACACTGAAGCTTTCTTT. It encodes CASSEQGGNTEAFF.

This clone was seen a handful of times. This sequence joins TRBV28 and TRBJ1-6; D perhaps matches TRBD1 (5 bases). Germline-derived CDR1 and CDR2 are MDHEN and SYDVKM. V gave up 7 bases and J gave up 7 bases, with 11 bases separating them. This CDR3 comprises 13 residues. CDR3 residues: CASKGQVNSPLHF. In DNA form, the CDR3 reads TGTGCCAGCAAGGGGCAGGTGAATTCACCCCTCCACTTT.

The chain carries TRBV18 and TRBJ2-7; no definite D call. CDR3 length: 15 amino acids. CDR1 and CDR2 (germline): KGHSH, LQKENI. V was shortened by 2 bases and J by 0 bases, with 11 bases between the two germline ends. The CDR3, as DNA: TGTGCCAGCTCACCAGGCGGTTACGACTCCTACGAGCAGTACTTC. Translated, it gives CASSPGGYDSYEQYF.

The chain uses TRBV2 and TRBJ1-1; the D is unclear. Per germline, CDR1 SNHLY and CDR2 FYNNEI. There are 15 residues in the CDR3. The V gene lost 7 bases and the J gene lost 6 bases, with 21 bases spanning the gap. The CDR3 DNA follows: TGTGCCAGCATCCTTGGTGGGTCTGTCGGCCCTGAAGCTTTCTTT. It translates to CASILGGSVGPEAFF.

The V gene is TRBV5-1, the J gene TRBJ1-1; the match to TRBD1 covers 9 bases. Germline-derived CDR1 and CDR2 are SGHRS and YFSETQ. J was trimmed by 3 bases and V by 1 base; bases with no gene match: 4. The CDR3 contains 15 residues. In nucleotides, the CDR3 is TGCGCCAGCAGCTTGCTACAGGGGGCATACACTGAAGCTTTCTTT. Protein: CASSLLQGAYTEAFF.

The chain uses TRBV28 and TRBJ2-7, with D possibly TRBD2 on 6 matching bases. Germline CDR1 reads MDHEN; CDR2 reads SYDVKM. Trimming stripped 1 base from V and 1 base from J, with 20 bases between. The CDR3 has 18 residues. CDR3 sequence: CASSLFTHHPGGSYEQYF. In nucleotides, the CDR3 is TGTGCCAGCAGTTTATTCACCCATCACCCTGGGGGGTCCTACGAGCAGTACTTC.

V and J are TRBV28 and TRBJ1-5, with TRBD1 identical over 7 bases. The CDR3 is 16 amino acids. Trimming took 6 bases from V and 0 from J; bases not matched to a gene: 8. Germline values: CDR1 MDHEN, CDR2 SYDVKM. The CDR3 protein is CASSLRQGYSNQPQHF. CDR3 nucleotides: TGTGCCAGCAGCCTCCGACAGGGCTATAGCAATCAGCCCCAGCATTTT.

V and J are TRBV7-2 and TRBJ1-5; D is unclear. The V end lost 8 bases, the J end lost 1 base, and 9 bases lay between the germline ends. The CDR3 runs to 13 residues. Per the germline V gene, CDR1 is SGHTA and CDR2 is FQGNSA. Here the CDR3 DNA reads TGTGCCAGCGGAGTTAGCAGCAATCAGCCCCAGCATTTT. Amino acids: CASGVSSNQPQHF.

This sequence joins TRBV3-1 (or the pseudogene TRBV3-2) and TRBJ1-1; 7 bases map to TRBD1. CDR1 is LGHDT and CDR2 is YNNKEL in the germline V gene (reference sequence). The CDR3 is made up of 15 amino acids. With 2 bases clipped from V and 0 bases from J, the junction kept 3 bases outside the gene matches. The CDR3 bases are TGTGCCAGCAGCCAAACGACAGGGATGAACACTGAAGCTTTCTTT. It codes for CASSQTTGMNTEAFF.

V usage is TRBV5-1 and J usage is TRBJ1-1; D is uncertain. CDR1 and CDR2 from the germline V gene are SGHRS and YFSETQ. The germline V and J ends were trimmed by 4 bases and 0 bases, with 16 bases remaining between them. The length of the CDR3 is 16 residues. The CDR3 protein is CASSRSGGIMNTEAFF. Here the CDR3 DNA reads TGCGCCAGCAGCCGTTCGGGCGGTATTATGAACACTGAAGCTTTCTTT.

The chain recombines TRBV20-1 with TRBJ1-5; maybe TRBD1 (5 bases). Germline V gene data show CDR1 as DFQATT and CDR2 as SNEGSKA (reference sequence). Trimming left V 3 bases short and J 7 bases short, with 13 bases between. The CDR3 is made up of 13 amino acids. This CDR3 reads CSASISGDQPQHF. DNA of the CDR3: TGCAGTGCTAGTATATCGGGGGACCAGCCCCAGCATTTT.

The chain uses TRBV5-8 and TRBJ1-5; tentatively, D is TRBD1 (5 bases). Trimming took off 5 bases at V and 7 bases at J, with 13 bases between the two ends. CDR1 is SGHTS and CDR2 is YDEGEE in the germline V gene. The CDR3 is made up of 13 amino acids. The chain's CDR3 is CASSVGGGQPQHF. The DNA of the CDR3 is TGTGCCAGCAGTGTGGGCGGGGGACAGCCCCAGCATTTT.

This sequence joins TRBV11-2 and TRBJ2-2, with D unclear. This CDR3 has 14 residues. Deletions cut 4 bases from V and 0 bases from J, with 6 bases between. Germline loops: CDR1 SGHAT, CDR2 FQNNGV. In DNA form, the CDR3 reads TGTGCCAGCAGCTCCAGGCCGAACACCGGGGAGCTGTTTTTT. It is translated as CASSSRPNTGELFF. The entire variable domain, with the rest obtained from reference TRBV11-2 and TRBJ2-2, is as follows: EAGVAQSPRYKIIEKRQSVAFWCNPISGHATLYWYQQILGQGPKLLIQFQNNGVVDDSQLPKDRFSAERLKGVDSTLKIQPAKLEDSAVYLCASSSRPNTGELFFGEGSRLTVL.

The rearrangement uses TRBV2 and TRBJ1-5; D ambiguous. The germline CDR1 and CDR2 sequences are SNHLY and FYNNEI. Trimming took 6 bases from V and 4 from J, leaving 16 bases between them. The CDR3 length is 15 residues. The CDR3 nucleotides read TGTGCCAGCAGGGCGACATCGCGGTCGAATCAGCCCCAGCATTTT. Translation gives CASRATSRSNQPQHF.

The chain joins TRBV4-2 to TRBJ2-2; D is perhaps TRBD1 (5 bases). Per the germline V gene, CDR1 is LGHNA and CDR2 is YNFKEQ. The CDR3 covers 17 residues. V shed 0 bases and J shed 1 base, with 12 bases lying between them. The CDR3 sequence is CASSQDGPTGNTGELFF. CDR3 bases: TGTGCCAGCAGCCAAGATGGCCCCACAGGGAACACCGGGGAGCTGTTTTTT.

This sequence joins TRBV5-6 and TRBJ2-7, with a possible D match to TRBD1 (7 bases). The CDR3 spans 14 residues. Trimming removed 4 bases from V and 2 bases from J, with 13 bases in between. CDR1 and CDR2 from the germline V gene are SGHDT and YYEEEE. The CDR3 sequence is CASSQGGGTYEQYF. The CDR3 coding sequence is TGTGCCAGCAGCCAGGGGGGAGGAACCTACGAGCAGTACTTC.

This clone was seen a single time. The chain joins TRBV28 to TRBJ1-5; maybe TRBD1 (6 bases). Germline assignment: CDR1 MDHEN and CDR2 SYDVKM. CDR3 length: 14 residues. V shed 5 bases and J shed 4 bases, with 12 bases lying between them. This CDR3 is CASSRQVRNQPQHF. In DNA, the CDR3 is TGTGCCAGCAGTCGACAGGTCCGTAATCAGCCCCAGCATTTT.

The chain employs TRBV2 and TRBJ2-1; a possible D gene is TRBD2 (7 bases). Germline-derived CDR1 and CDR2 are SNHLY and FYNNEI. The CDR3 is 15 amino acids. Trimming took 7 bases from V and 2 from J, leaving 15 bases between them. The CDR3 DNA sequence: TGTGCCAGCAATCTACAGGGAGGGACCTACAATGAGCAGTTCTTC. Protein sequence: CASNLQGGTYNEQFF.

Here the CDR3 reads CASSREGLSYNEQFF. The CDR3 DNA reads TGTGCCAGCAGCAGGGAGGGTTTATCCTACAATGAGCAGTTCTTC. This chain joins TRBV6-4 and TRBJ2-1; TRBD2 matches 7 bases. CDR3 length: 15 residues. CDR1 MRHNA and CDR2 SNTAGT come from the germline V gene. The V gene end was trimmed by 6 bases and the J gene end by 1 base; junction bases not matched to a gene: 6.